This entry describes one T cell receptor (beta chain). What antigen it recognizes has not been identified. Base-call qualities are not available, and no considerably larger clone is one nucleotide away. The data originate from a study of blood T cells in healthy people across ages (dated by TCRdb to about 2015). Concerning the study at large: In model experiments, template switching captured roughly one uniquely barcoded TCR beta cDNA molecule for every two T cells. To avoid experimental bias, donors of different ages were randomly spread across the sequencing lanes. To track age-related changes in TCR beta repertoire diversity, the study relied on deep sequencing normalized with unique cDNA molecular identifiers. The study analyzed two additional independent replicas of 1 million unique cDNA reads from the same blood draw for two donors, one aged 18 to 30 and one aged 80 or older. Donors were grouped into four age groups: young (average roughly 16 years), middle-aged (about 38), aged (roughly 67) and long-lived (around 82). Points the paper makes about the study in general: Donor CMV infection status was unknown, potentially confounding age-related changes in expanded clonotypes. Compared with the aged group, the long-lived group had more naive CD4+ T cells, fewer expanded clones and increased TCR diversity, suggesting age selection. There was a strong correlation between observed TCR beta diversity and the percentage of naive T cells measured by flow cytometry. Observed TCR beta diversity per million T cells fell roughly linearly with age, and a significant reduction was already apparent by age around 36. Conclusive comparison of naive and antigen-experienced compartments was prevented by the profiling of bulk unsorted PBMCs. Total diversity estimates from one million sequenced T cells were considered lower bounds and underestimates.

The donors were some 39 Caucasian individuals from Russia, aged 6 to 90 years, who were systemically healthy. Each donor gave approximately 9.4 milliliters of peripheral blood, drawn into EDTA-treated Vacutainer tubes. Ficoll-Paque density-gradient centrifugation was used to isolate PBMCs, with at least 6 million per sample. Trizol reagent was used to extract total RNA from the PBMCs, yielding at least 5.5 micrograms per sample. For every donor, an aliquot of PBMCs went through flow cytometry to measure the percentages of naive CD45RAhigh/CD27high T cells. Library creation used 5' RACE. The run used an Illumina HiSeq 2500. A second PCR of about 7 to 12 cycles was run with a J-beta primer mix and a sample-barcoded 5' primer. Each TCR beta cDNA molecule received a unique molecular identifier from a template-switch 5' adaptor carrying 12 random nucleotides. At least 2.5 million CDR3-containing paired-end reads were obtained from each sample. All of the RNA was converted into first-strand cDNA using the Mint cDNA synthesis kit, with a TRBC-specific oligonucleotide serving as the primer. Following uracil-DNA glycosylase treatment, a first 18-cycle PCR with universal primers M1SS and BC2_uni_R was performed on all cDNA. The study's processing was this. For normalization, 1 million high-quality reads, each with a distinct molecular identifier, were randomly selected from each sample. Reads with shared molecular identifiers were discarded instead of being binned into consensus sequences. MiTCR, set to a Q25 quality threshold and the strictest error-elimination algorithm, was used for CDR3 identification, clonotype clustering and error correction. A nonparametric unseen species model with Euler transformation was used to estimate a lower bound on total TCR beta diversity. The public reads were reprocessed in TCRdb via fastp at Q25 and MiXCR, keeping in-frame beta chains. Rows are unified per CDR3 protein, each entry keeping the most common DNA and genes. The V and J calls here are based on TCRdb, not the publication. This sample is represented by 1 million to 1.2 million distinct CDR3 sequences; under 40% of them were singletons. Of the sample, around 13% falls within the top ten clones.

Ends trimmed: V by 4 bases, J by 5 bases; bases unmatched to a gene: 10. Taken from the germline V gene (reference sequence), the CDR1 and CDR2 loops are SEHNR and FQNEAQ. Taken from cysteine to phenylalanine, the CDR3 has 16 residues. Only the CDR3 DNA stays, 48 bases, in frame from base 1. The chain employs TRBV7-9 and TRBJ2-2; 7 central nucleotides agree with TRBD1. This receptor was taken from a man aged 18 to 29 in good health. Sequenced input: blood. At the DNA level, the sequence is TGTGCCAGCAGCTCCGGGACAGACATTAAAACCGGGGAGCTGTTTTTT. Its protein is CASSSGTDIKTGELFF.